A selection of T cell receptor beta chains follows, all from one sample in a study of shared clonotypes between healthy human individuals. Data came from immunoSEQ multiplex PCR; TCRdb stores just in-frame clones and leaves some out. This repertoire shows fewer than 650,000 clones, 60% to 85% found once; its top ten account for around 13%. Material: PBMCs. Every receptor here comes from a woman aged 35 to 49 in good health. Some clones in this sample may be carry-over from other donors' samples. The CDR3 runs from the conserved cysteine through the conserved F or W. The D gene is left open where the match is weak.

v_gene,d_gene,CDR3aa
TRBV27,.,CASSLSGGRTEAFF
TRBV6-1,.,CASSEQPNEKLFF
TRBV19,.,CASSMVNRRETQYF
TRBV15,.,CATSRERGVGANVLTF
TRBV5-1,.,CASSSTFETQYF
TRBV5-4,TRBD2,CASSLVAGGAETQYF
TRBV7-9,.,CASSFGGMADLGDTQYF
TRBV10-3,.,CAISEREPGNTIYF
TRBV6-5,TRBD1,CASSPRGQGYYGYTF
TRBV4-1,.,CASSRGGDQPQHF
TRBV27,TRBD2,CASNPLGLAGGTYEQYF
TRBV29-1,.,CSAEGDPRELFF
TRBV7-3,.,CASSEQQGRGYTF
TRBV19,.,CASSPGTAQETQYF
TRBV5-1,TRBD1,CASSLEGAQHGPQHF
TRBV30,.,CAWSVLSTNEKLFF
TRBV2,.,CASSDQFTDTQYF
TRBV30,.,CAWSRGYNSPLHF
TRBV10-2,TRBD2,CASSDLALAAYNEQFF
TRBV7-2,TRBD2,CASSLLAGRGRYEQFF
TRBV11-1,.,CASSLRPDYNEQFF
TRBV4-1,.,CASSRELQETQYF
TRBV18,TRBD1,CASSSDRVAGELFF
TRBV2,.,CASISGIAGELFF
TRBV2,TRBD2,CASSVGLAESSYNEQFF